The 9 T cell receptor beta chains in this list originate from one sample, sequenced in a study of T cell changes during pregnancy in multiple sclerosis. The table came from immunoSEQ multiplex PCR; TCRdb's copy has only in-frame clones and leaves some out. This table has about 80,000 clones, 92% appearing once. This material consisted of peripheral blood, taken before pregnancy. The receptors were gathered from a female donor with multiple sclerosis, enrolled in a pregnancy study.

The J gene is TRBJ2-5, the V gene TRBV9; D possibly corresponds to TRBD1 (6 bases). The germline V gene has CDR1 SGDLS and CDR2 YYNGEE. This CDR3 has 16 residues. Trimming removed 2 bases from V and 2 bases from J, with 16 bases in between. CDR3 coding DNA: TGTGCCAGCAGCGTCAACCTACAGGGACCGCAAGAGACCCAGTACTTC. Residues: CASSVNLQGPQETQYF. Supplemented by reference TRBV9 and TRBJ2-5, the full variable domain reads DSGVTQTPKHLITATGQRVTLRCSPRSGDLSVYWYQQSLDQGLQFLIQYYNGEERAKGNILERFSAQQFPDLHSELNLSSLELGDSALYFCASSVNLQGPQETQYFGPGTRLLVL.

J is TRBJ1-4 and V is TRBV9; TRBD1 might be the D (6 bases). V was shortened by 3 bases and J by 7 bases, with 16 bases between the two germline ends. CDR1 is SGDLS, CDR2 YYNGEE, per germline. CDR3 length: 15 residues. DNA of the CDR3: TGTGCCAGCAGCGCCCAACAGGGTGGGATTGAAAAACTGTTTTTT. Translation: CASSAQQGGIEKLFF.

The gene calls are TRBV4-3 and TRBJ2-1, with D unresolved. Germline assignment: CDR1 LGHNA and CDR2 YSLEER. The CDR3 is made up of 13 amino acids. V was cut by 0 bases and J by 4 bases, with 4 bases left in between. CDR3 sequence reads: CASSQDLYNEQFF. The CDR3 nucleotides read TGCGCCAGCAGCCAAGACTTATACAATGAGCAGTTCTTC.

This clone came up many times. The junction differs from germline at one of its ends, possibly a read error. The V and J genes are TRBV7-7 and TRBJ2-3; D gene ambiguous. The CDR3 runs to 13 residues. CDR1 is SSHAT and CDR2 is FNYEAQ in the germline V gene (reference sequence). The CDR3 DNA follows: TGTGCTAGCAGCTTATGGCAAGCAGATACGCAGTATTTT. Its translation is CASSLWQADTQYF.

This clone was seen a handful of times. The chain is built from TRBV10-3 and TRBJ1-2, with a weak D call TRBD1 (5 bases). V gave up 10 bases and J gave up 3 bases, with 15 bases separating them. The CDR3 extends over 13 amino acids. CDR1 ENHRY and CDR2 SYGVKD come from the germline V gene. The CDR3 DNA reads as TGTGCCACCACGCGGGACGGAGACTATGGCTACACCTTC. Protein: CATTRDGDYGYTF.

The CDR3 protein is CASSFPDPLGAGQFF. The CDR3 coding sequence is TGTGCCAGCAGTTTCCCGGACCCATTGGGTGCGGGGCAGTTCTTC. The rearrangement uses TRBV25-1 and TRBJ2-1, with TRBD2 as a possible D gene (5 bases). This CDR3 has 15 residues. V was shortened by 5 bases and J by 12 bases, with 23 bases between the two germline ends. The germline V gene encodes CDR1 MGHDK and CDR2 SYGVNS.

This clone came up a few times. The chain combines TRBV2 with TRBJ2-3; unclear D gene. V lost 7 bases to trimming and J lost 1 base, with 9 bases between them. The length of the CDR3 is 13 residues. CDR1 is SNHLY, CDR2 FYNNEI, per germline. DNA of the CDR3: TGTGCCAGCAATATCGCAGGCACAGATACGCAGTATTTT. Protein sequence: CASNIAGTDTQYF. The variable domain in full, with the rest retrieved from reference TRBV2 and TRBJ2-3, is EPEVTQTPSHQVTQMGQEVILRCVPISNHLYFYWYRQILGQKVEFLVSFYNNEISEKSEIFDDQFSVERPDGSNFTLKIRSTKLEDSAMYFCASNIAGTDTQYFGPGTRLTVL.

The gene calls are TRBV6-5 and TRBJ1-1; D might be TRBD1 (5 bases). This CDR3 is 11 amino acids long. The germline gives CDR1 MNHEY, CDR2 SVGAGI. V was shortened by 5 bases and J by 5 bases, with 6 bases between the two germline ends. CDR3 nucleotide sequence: TGTGCCAGCAGTCAGGGAACTGAAGCTTTCTTT. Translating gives CASSQGTEAFF.

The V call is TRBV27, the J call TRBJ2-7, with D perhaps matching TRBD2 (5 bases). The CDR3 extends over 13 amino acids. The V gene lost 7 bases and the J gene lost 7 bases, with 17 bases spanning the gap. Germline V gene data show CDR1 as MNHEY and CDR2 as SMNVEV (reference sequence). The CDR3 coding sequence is TGTGCCAGCATCGGAGCCGGTACGGGGGAGCAGTACTTC. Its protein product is CASIGAGTGEQYF.